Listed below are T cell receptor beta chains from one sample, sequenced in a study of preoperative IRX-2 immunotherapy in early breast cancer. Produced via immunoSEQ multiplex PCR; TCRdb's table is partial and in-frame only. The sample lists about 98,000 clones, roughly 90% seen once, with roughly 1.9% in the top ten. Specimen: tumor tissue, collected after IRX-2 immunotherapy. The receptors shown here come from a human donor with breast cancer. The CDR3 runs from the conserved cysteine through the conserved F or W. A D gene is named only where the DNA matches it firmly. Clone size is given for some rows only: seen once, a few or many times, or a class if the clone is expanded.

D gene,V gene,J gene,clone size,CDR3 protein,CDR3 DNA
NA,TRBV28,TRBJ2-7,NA,CASSTYTRTPYEQYF,TGTGCCAGCTCGACATACACCAGGACACCCTACGAGCAGTACTTC
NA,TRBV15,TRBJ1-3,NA,CATSRGGAISNTIYF,TGTGCCACCAGCAGAGGGGGTGCGATTTCTAACACCATATATTTT
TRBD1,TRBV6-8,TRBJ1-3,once,CASGMDRVSGNTIYF,TGTGCCAGCGGCATGGACAGGGTCTCTGGAAACACCATATATTTT
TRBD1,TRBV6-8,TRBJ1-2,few,CAGQAEPRDRQTRLYGYTF,TGTGCCGGACAAGCGGAACCGCGGGACAGGCAAACCCGTCTCTATGGCTACACCTTC
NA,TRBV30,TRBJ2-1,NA,CAWSVRWLYNEQFF,TGTGCCTGGAGTGTACGCTGGTTGTACAATGAGCAGTTCTTC
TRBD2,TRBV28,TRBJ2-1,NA,CASINQGGDEQFF,TGTGCCAGCATTAACCAGGGAGGGGATGAGCAGTTCTTC
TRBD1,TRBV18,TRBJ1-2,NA,CASSPGTDGGYTF,TGTGCCAGCTCACCCGGGACAGACGGCGGCTACACCTTC
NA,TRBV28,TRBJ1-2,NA,CASNVLDYGYTF,TGTGCCAGCAACGTGCTCGACTATGGCTACACCTTC
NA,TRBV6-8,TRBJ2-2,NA,CASSAQLSGELFF,TGTGCCAGCAGTGCCCAATTAAGCGGGGAGCTGTTTTTT
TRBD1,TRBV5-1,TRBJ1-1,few,CASSLDRGTTEAFF,TGCGCCAGCAGCTTGGACAGGGGTACGACTGAAGCTTTCTTT
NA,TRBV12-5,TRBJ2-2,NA,CASGLVRRELFF,TGTGCTAGTGGTTTGGTACGGAGGGAGCTGTTTTTT
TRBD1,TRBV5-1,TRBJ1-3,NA,CASSQGTGGASGNTIYF,TGCGCCAGCAGCCAGGGGACAGGGGGCGCCTCTGGAAACACCATATATTTT
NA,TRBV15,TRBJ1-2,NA,CATSRDPPRAGYTF,TGTGCCACCAGCAGAGACCCCCCGAGGGCTGGCTACACCTTC
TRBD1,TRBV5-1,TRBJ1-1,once,CASSLSGQGGTEAFF,TGCGCCAGCAGCTTGTCGGGACAGGGCGGCACTGAAGCTTTCTTT
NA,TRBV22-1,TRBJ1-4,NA,CASSTGVEKLFF,TGTGCCAGCAGTACCGGGGTTGAAAAACTGTTTTTT
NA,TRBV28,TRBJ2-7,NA,CASSPAGQTSYEQYF,TGTGCCAGCAGTCCGGCCGGACAGACCTCCTACGAGCAGTACTTC
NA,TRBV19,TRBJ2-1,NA,CASSIRGASYNEQFF,TGTGCCAGTAGTATAAGGGGGGCGTCCTACAATGAGCAGTTCTTC
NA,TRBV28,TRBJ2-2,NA,CASNNRAAVTGELFF,TGTGCCAGCAATAACAGGGCAGCCGTCACCGGGGAGCTGTTTTTT
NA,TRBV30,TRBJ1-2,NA,CAWTLLAYYGYTF,TGTGCCTGGACCCTGTTGGCATACTATGGCTACACCTTC
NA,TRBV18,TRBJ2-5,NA,CASSSPLETQYF,TGTGCCAGCTCGTCCCCTTTAGAGACCCAGTACTTC
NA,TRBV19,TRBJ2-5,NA,CASMAPGETQYF,TGTGCCAGTATGGCCCCCGGGGAGACCCAGTACTTC
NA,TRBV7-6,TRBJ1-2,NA,CASSQPNTGNGYTF,TGTGCCAGCAGCCAACCAAACACAGGGAATGGCTACACCTTC
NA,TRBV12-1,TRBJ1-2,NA,CASSQPGQNYGYTF,TGTGCCAGCAGCCAACCGGGACAGAACTATGGCTACACCTTC
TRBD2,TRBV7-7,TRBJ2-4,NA,CASSSGGLANIQYF,TGTGCCAGCAGCTCAGGGGGACTAGCAAACATTCAGTACTTC
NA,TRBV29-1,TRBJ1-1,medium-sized,CSVTGGGIEAFF,TGCAGCGTTACAGGAGGTGGAATTGAAGCTTTCTTT